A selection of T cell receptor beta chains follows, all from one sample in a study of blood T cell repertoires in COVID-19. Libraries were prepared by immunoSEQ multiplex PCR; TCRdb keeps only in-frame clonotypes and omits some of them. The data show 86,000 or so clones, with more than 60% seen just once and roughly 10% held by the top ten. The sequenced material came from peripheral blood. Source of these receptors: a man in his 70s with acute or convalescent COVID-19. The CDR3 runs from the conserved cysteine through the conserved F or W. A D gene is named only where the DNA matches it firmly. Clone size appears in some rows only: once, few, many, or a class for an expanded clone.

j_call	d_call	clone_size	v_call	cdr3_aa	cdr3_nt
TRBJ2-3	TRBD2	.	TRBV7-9	CASSLGGGASRDTQYF	TGTGCCAGCAGCTTAGGCGGGGGGGCATCGAGAGATACGCAGTATTTT
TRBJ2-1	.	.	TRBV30	CASGQPYNEQFF	TGTGCCTCCGGACAGCCATACAATGAGCAGTTCTTC
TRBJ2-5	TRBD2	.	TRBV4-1	CASSQAGLEETQYF	TGCGCCAGCAGCCAAGCGGGACTAGAAGAGACCCAGTACTTC
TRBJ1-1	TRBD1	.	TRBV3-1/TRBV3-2	CASSQADRVTEAFF	TGTGCCAGCAGCCAAGCGGACAGGGTCACTGAAGCTTTCTTT
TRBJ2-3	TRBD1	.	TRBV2	CASRADRGPDTQYF	TGTGCCAGCAGGGCCGACAGGGGGCCAGATACGCAGTATTTT
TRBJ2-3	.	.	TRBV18	CASSLEVGIDTQYF	TGTGCCAGCTCCCTCGAAGTGGGCATAGATACGCAGTATTTT
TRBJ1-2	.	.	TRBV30	CAWRGAGRGPGYTF	TGTGCCTGGAGGGGTGCAGGGCGAGGTCCTGGCTACACCTTC
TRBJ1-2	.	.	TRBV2	CASSDRINYGYTF	TGTGCCAGCAGCGACAGGATTAACTATGGCTACACCTTC
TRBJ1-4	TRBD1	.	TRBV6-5	CASSRQGANEKLFF	TGTGCCAGCAGCCGACAGGGAGCTAATGAAAAACTGTTTTTT
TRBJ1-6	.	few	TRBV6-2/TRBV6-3	CASSEEVENNSPLHF	TGTGCCAGCAGTGAGGAGGTCGAGAATAATTCACCCCTCCACTTT
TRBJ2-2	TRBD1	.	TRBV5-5	CASSLVWDRVWTGELFF	TGTGCCAGCAGCTTGGTTTGGGACAGGGTCTGGACCGGGGAGCTGTTTTTT
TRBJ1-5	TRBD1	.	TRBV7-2	CASSPQGAGQPQHF	TGTGCCAGCAGCCCACAGGGGGCGGGTCAGCCCCAGCATTTT
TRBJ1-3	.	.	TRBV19	CASKFDGGELGNTIYF	TGTGCCAGTAAGTTCGATGGGGGGGAACTTGGAAACACCATATATTTT
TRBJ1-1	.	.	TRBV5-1	CASSLSTGNTEAFF	TGCGCCAGCAGCCTTTCGACAGGGAACACTGAAGCTTTCTTT
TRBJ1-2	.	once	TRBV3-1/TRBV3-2	CASSLKGREIIGYTF	TGTGCCAGCAGCCTCAAGGGACGGGAGATTATCGGCTACACCTTC
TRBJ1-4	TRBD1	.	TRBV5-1	CASSLLQGAKKLFF	TGCGCCAGCAGCTTGCTACAGGGGGCTAAAAAACTGTTTTTT
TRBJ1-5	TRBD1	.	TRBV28	CASSPQGEIQPQHF	TGTGCCAGCAGCCCTCAGGGGGAAATTCAGCCCCAGCATTTT
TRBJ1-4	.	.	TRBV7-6	CASSFQGLANEKLFF	TGTGCCAGCAGCTTCCAGGGGTTGGCTAATGAAAAACTGTTTTTT
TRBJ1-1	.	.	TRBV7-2	CASSCPQGWCTEAFF	TGTGCCAGCAGCTGCCCCCAGGGGTGGTGCACTGAAGCTTTCTTT
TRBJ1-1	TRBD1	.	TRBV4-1	CASSARDSLGNTEAFF	TGCGCCAGCAGCGCCCGGGACAGCCTAGGGAACACTGAAGCTTTCTTT
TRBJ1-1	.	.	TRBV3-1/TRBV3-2	CASSPPEGNTEAFF	TGTGCCAGCAGCCCGCCGGAGGGGAACACTGAAGCTTTCTTT
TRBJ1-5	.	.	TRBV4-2	CASSRGNQPQHF	TGTGCCAGCAGTCGGGGCAATCAGCCCCAGCATTTT
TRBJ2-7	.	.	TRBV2	CASSEILYEQYF	TGTGCCAGCAGTGAAATTCTCTACGAGCAGTACTTC
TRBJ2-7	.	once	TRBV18	CASSLEPYEQYF	TGTGCCAGCTCCCTGGAGCCCTACGAGCAGTACTTC
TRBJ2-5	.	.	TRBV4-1	CASSQGSLAQETQYF	TGCGCCAGCAGCCAGGGTAGTCTAGCACAAGAGACCCAGTACTTC
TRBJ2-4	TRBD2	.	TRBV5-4	CASSGPSGGARDIQYF	TGTGCCAGCAGCGGACCTTCGGGGGGGGCAAGGGACATTCAGTACTTC
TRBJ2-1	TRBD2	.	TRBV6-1	CASSDRPAGGNEQFF	TGTGCCAGCAGTGACCGGCCCGCGGGGGGTAATGAGCAGTTCTTC
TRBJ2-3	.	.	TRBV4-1	CASSQGLSTDTQYF	TGCGCCAGCAGCCAAGGACTGAGCACAGATACGCAGTATTTT
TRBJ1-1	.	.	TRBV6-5	CASSYHGGRNTEAFF	TGTGCCAGCAGTTATCACGGGGGGCGGAACACTGAAGCTTTCTTT
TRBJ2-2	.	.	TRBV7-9	CASSLPGSPGELFF	TGTGCCAGCAGTCTACCCGGGTCTCCGGGGGAGCTGTTTTTT
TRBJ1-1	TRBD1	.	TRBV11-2	CASGRQGQTEAFF	TGTGCAAGCGGAAGACAGGGGCAGACTGAAGCTTTCTTT
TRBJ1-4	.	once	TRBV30	CAWSDPPAGMGNEKLFF	TGTGCCTGGAGTGACCCGCCCGCCGGGATGGGTAATGAAAAACTGTTTTTT
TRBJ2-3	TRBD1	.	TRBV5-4	CASSPDRSQDTQYF	TGTGCCAGCAGCCCGGACAGGTCTCAAGATACGCAGTATTTT
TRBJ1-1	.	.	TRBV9	CASSPLRGGVTEAFF	TGTGCCAGCAGCCCCTTGAGGGGGGGGGTCACTGAAGCTTTCTTT
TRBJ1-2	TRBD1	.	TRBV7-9	CASSIVRDRGRRGGYTF	TGTGCCAGCAGCATAGTCCGGGACAGGGGGCGCCGTGGCGGCTACACCTTC
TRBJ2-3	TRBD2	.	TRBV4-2	CASLGERGGRTDTQYF	TGTGCCAGCCTGGGGGAGCGGGGGGGCCGCACAGATACGCAGTATTTT
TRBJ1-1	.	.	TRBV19	CASSIVAGEGTEAFF	TGTGCCAGTAGTATAGTGGCCGGGGAGGGCACTGAAGCTTTCTTT
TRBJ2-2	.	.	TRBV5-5	CASSFRGRTGELFF	TGTGCCAGCAGCTTCCGGGGGAGGACCGGGGAGCTGTTTTTT
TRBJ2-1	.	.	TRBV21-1	CASSRLQDNEQFF	TGTGCCAGCAGCAGGCTCCAGGACAATGAGCAGTTCTTC
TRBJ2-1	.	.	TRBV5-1	CASSPHEGSSYNEQFF	TGCGCCAGCAGCCCCCACGAGGGTAGCTCCTACAATGAGCAGTTCTTC
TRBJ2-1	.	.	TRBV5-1	CASRASLSYNEQFF	TGCGCCAGCAGAGCTAGCCTCTCCTACAATGAGCAGTTCTTC
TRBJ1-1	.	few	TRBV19	CASRPRGGAGTEAFF	TGTGCCAGTAGACCCCGTGGAGGGGCTGGCACTGAAGCTTTCTTT
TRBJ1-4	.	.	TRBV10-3	CAISGTAGPEKLFF	TGTGCCATCAGTGGGACGGCGGGTCCTGAAAAACTGTTTTTT
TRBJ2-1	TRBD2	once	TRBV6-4	CASSDSFTSGGDEQFF	TGTGCCAGCAGTGACTCGTTTACTAGCGGGGGTGATGAGCAGTTCTTC
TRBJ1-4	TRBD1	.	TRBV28	CASIPDRDGEKLFF	TGTGCCAGCATCCCCGACAGGGATGGTGAAAAACTGTTTTTT
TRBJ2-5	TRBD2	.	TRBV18	CASSPTSGKGETQYF	TGTGCCAGCTCACCCACTAGCGGGAAGGGAGAGACCCAGTACTTC
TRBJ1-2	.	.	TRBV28	CASGSNYGYTF	TGTGCCAGCGGGAGTAACTATGGCTACACCTTC
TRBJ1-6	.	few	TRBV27	CASSLTRQAGSPLHF	TGTGCCAGCAGTTTAACCCGACAGGCCGGTTCACCCCTCCACTTT
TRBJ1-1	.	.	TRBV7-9	CASSLEAGVVAFF	TGTGCCAGCAGCTTAGAAGCCGGGGTAGTAGCTTTCTTT